A selection of T cell receptor beta chains follows, all from one sample in a study of blood T cell repertoires in COVID-19. Generated by immunoSEQ multiplex PCR, the TCRdb table keeps only in-frame clones and is missing some. This table has roughly 220,000 clones, around nine tenths appearing once. The sequenced material came from peripheral blood. All receptors come from a man aged 60-69 years with acute or convalescent COVID-19. Both conserved end residues are part of each CDR3. The D gene is left open where the match is weak. Clone size, where shown, is once, few, many, or a class for clones that have expanded.

abundance | j_gene | d_gene | v_gene | CDR3aa | CDR3nt
NA | TRBJ1-6 | NA | TRBV18 | CASSRTENNSPLHF | TGTGCCAGCTCACGTACAGAGAATAATTCACCCCTCCACTTT
few | TRBJ1-5 | TRBD1 | TRBV6-2/TRBV6-3 | CASSYTQGQGGNQPQHF | TGTGCCAGCAGTTACACCCAGGGTCAGGGGGGAAATCAGCCCCAGCATTTT
NA | TRBJ2-7 | TRBD2 | TRBV27 | CASSQSPAGGRNEQYF | TGTGCCAGCAGCCAATCCCCCGCGGGGGGGCGGAACGAGCAGTACTTC
NA | TRBJ2-7 | TRBD1 | TRBV7-9 | CASSSTGAYEQYF | TGTGCCAGCAGCTCGACAGGGGCGTACGAGCAGTACTTC
NA | TRBJ2-5 | NA | TRBV6-1 | CASSEARRRAGGQQETQYF | TGTGCCAGCAGTGAAGCGAGGAGGAGGGCCGGCGGGCAACAAGAGACCCAGTACTTC
NA | TRBJ2-7 | TRBD2 | TRBV4-2 | CASSHAGTSGGIRSYEQYF | TGTGCCAGCAGCCATGCGGGGACTAGCGGGGGAATTAGGTCCTACGAGCAGTACTTC
NA | TRBJ2-7 | NA | TRBV12-3/TRBV12-4 | CASSNELFYEQYF | TGTGCCAGTTCGAACGAACTGTTCTACGAGCAGTACTTC
NA | TRBJ1-2 | NA | TRBV3-1/TRBV3-2 | CASSQMETGYGYTF | TGTGCCAGCAGCCAAATGGAAACAGGATATGGCTACACCTTC
NA | TRBJ1-3 | NA | TRBV6-5 | CASSYGYSPGNTIYF | TGTGCCAGCAGTTACGGATACAGCCCTGGAAACACCATATATTTT
NA | TRBJ1-5 | TRBD1 | TRBV15 | CATTGTGGNQPQHF | TGTGCCACGACCGGGACAGGGGGGAATCAGCCCCAGCATTTT
NA | TRBJ1-4 | NA | TRBV7-2 | CASSPRRTGNEKLFF | TGTGCCAGCAGCCCTAGGCGAACTGGTAATGAAAAACTGTTTTTT
NA | TRBJ2-2 | TRBD2 | TRBV19 | CASSQTSGDGELFF | TGTGCCAGTAGCCAGACTAGCGGGGACGGGGAGCTGTTTTTT
NA | TRBJ1-3 | NA | TRBV25-1 | CASSDPGSDGNTIYF | TGTGCCAGCAGTGATCCGGGATCCGATGGAAACACCATATATTTT
once | TRBJ2-1 | NA | TRBV5-1 | CASTSTGTSSSNEQFF | TGCGCCAGCACCTCCACCGGGACAAGCTCTTCCAATGAGCAGTTCTTC
once | TRBJ2-2 | NA | TRBV7-8 | CASSFWQTPITGELFF | TGTGCCAGCAGCTTCTGGCAGACTCCGATCACCGGGGAGCTGTTTTTT
NA | TRBJ1-5 | NA | TRBV5-1 | CASSLDGGQPQHF | TGCGCCAGCAGCTTGGATGGGGGCCAGCCCCAGCATTTT
once | TRBJ1-1 | NA | TRBV27 | CAPMGRMPEAFF | TGTGCCCCCATGGGGCGGATGCCTGAAGCTTTCTTT
NA | TRBJ2-2 | NA | TRBV21-1 | CASSSQGTEHTGELFF | TGTGCCAGCAGCTCCCAAGGCACAGAACACACCGGGGAGCTGTTTTTT
NA | TRBJ2-5 | TRBD1 | TRBV6-2/TRBV6-3 | CASSKRTGIQETQYF | TGTGCCAGCAGTAAGCGGACAGGAATACAAGAGACCCAGTACTTC
NA | TRBJ2-2 | NA | TRBV7-9 | CASSLSAGFYTGELFF | TGTGCCAGCAGCTTAAGTGCAGGGTTTTACACCGGGGAGCTGTTTTTT
NA | TRBJ1-6 | TRBD1 | TRBV6-4 | CASSAVRTGESPLHF | TGTGCCAGCAGTGCGGTTCGGACAGGGGAATCACCCCTCCACTTT
NA | TRBJ1-1 | TRBD1 | TRBV25-1 | CASSAHGQGTMNTEAFF | TGTGCCAGCAGTGCACACGGACAGGGCACTATGAACACTGAAGCTTTCTTT
NA | TRBJ2-2 | NA | TRBV11-3 | CASSLVFGGLNTGELFF | TGTGCCAGCAGCTTAGTATTCGGGGGGCTGAACACCGGGGAGCTGTTTTTT
NA | TRBJ2-5 | TRBD2 | TRBV24-1 | CATSVGRLGRQETQYF | TGTGCCACCAGTGTCGGGAGGTTAGGGAGGCAAGAGACCCAGTACTTC
NA | TRBJ2-5 | NA | TRBV18 | CASSPLDSKETQYF | TGTGCCAGCTCACCACTAGACAGTAAGGAGACCCAGTACTTC
NA | TRBJ2-2 | NA | TRBV7-2 | CASSLNMGRSGELFF | TGTGCCAGCAGCTTAAACATGGGCAGGTCCGGGGAGCTGTTTTTT
NA | TRBJ1-6 | NA | TRBV4-2 | CASSQDTGPSLAPLHF | TGTGCCAGCAGCCAAGATACAGGACCCTCATTAGCACCCCTCCACTTT
NA | TRBJ1-1 | NA | TRBV5-4 | CASSVETRGPNTEAFF | TGTGCCAGCAGCGTGGAGACCAGAGGCCCGAACACTGAAGCTTTCTTT
NA | TRBJ2-7 | TRBD2 | TRBV5-1 | CASSVAGTSYEQYF | TGCGCCAGCAGCGTAGCCGGGACTAGCTACGAGCAGTACTTC
NA | TRBJ1-5 | TRBD1 | TRBV27 | CASKPGGNSNQPQHF | TGTGCCAGCAAACCAGGGGGAAATAGCAATCAGCCCCAGCATTTT
NA | TRBJ2-4 | NA | TRBV6-2/TRBV6-3 | CASSYAGGPQGAKNIQYF | TGTGCCAGCAGTTACGCCGGGGGGCCTCAGGGGGCCAAAAACATTCAGTACTTC
NA | TRBJ1-2 | TRBD1 | TRBV19 | CASSIKGQGTSHPYGYTF | TGTGCCAGTAGCATAAAGGGACAGGGGACCTCCCATCCCTATGGCTACACCTTC